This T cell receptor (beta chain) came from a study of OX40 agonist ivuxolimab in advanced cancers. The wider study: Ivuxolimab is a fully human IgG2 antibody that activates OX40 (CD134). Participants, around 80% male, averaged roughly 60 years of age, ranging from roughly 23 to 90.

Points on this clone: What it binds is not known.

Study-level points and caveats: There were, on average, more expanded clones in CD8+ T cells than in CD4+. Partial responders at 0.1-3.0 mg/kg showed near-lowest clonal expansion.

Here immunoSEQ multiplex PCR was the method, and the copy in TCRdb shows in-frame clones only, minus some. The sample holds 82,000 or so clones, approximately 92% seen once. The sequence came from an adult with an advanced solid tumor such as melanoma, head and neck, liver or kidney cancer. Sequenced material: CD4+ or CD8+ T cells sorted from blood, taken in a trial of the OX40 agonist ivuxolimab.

CDR3 residues: CASSRDRGNSPLHF. DNA of the CDR3: TGTGCCAGCAGCCGGGACAGGGGGAATTCACCCCTCCACTTT. The chain joins TRBV16 to TRBJ1-6, with 11 bases lining up with TRBD1. The CDR3 has 14 amino acids. The J segment lost 7 bases and the V segment lost 4 bases, leaving 0 bases of the junction unmatched. The germline V gene encodes CDR1 KGHSY and CDR2 FQNENV.